The 14 T cell receptor beta chains below come from one sample, sequenced in a study of OX40 agonist ivuxolimab in advanced cancers. Receptor libraries were prepared by the immunoSEQ multiplex PCR assay. TCRdb mirrors the immuneACCESS table, restricted to in-frame sequences. Some clones are absent from its copies; in checked studies, under half trace to an unresolved V gene, and the reason for the others is unknown. The sample table shows around 100,000 clones, and 89% are seen once. The top ten hold around 0.16% of the sample. The material was CD4+ or CD8+ T cells sorted from blood, obtained in a trial of the OX40 agonist ivuxolimab. These receptors came from an adult with an advanced solid tumor such as melanoma, head and neck, liver or kidney cancer.

This chain uses TRBV9 with TRBJ1-6; 8 nucleotides align to TRBD1. This CDR3 region has 14 residues. The V gene's germline CDR1 is SGDLS and CDR2 YYNGEE. V lost 6 bases and J lost 5; bases outside the gene matches: 4. CDR3 sequence (DNA): TGTGCCAGCAACCCGACAGGGGATAATTCACCCCTCCACTTT. This sequence encodes CASNPTGDNSPLHF.

The chain joins TRBV5-1 to TRBJ2-2; 9 bases are shared with TRBD1. With 7 bases clipped from V and 2 bases from J, the junction kept 6 bases outside the gene matches. The CDR3 has 15 amino acids. The germline CDR1 and CDR2 sequences are SGHRS and YFSETQ. CDR3 DNA: TGCGCCAGCGGCCCGGGACAGGGCAACACCGGGGAGCTGTTTTTT. It specifies CASGPGQGNTGELFF.

This clone is a singleton in its sample. V gene TRBV6-1 combines with J gene TRBJ2-1, with 8 bases fitting TRBD2. Germline V gene data show CDR1 as MNHNS and CDR2 as SASEGT. The CDR3 covers 13 residues. V was clipped by 6 bases and J by 7 bases; unmatched bases: 5. The CDR3 region has the DNA TGTGCCAGCAGGACGGGGGGGCCGAATGAGCAGTTCTTC. The encoded protein is CASRTGGPNEQFF.

This chain uses TRBV4-2 with TRBJ1-2; 8 bases fit TRBD1. This CDR3 has 15 residues. Germline V gene data show CDR1 as LGHNA and CDR2 as YNFKEQ. With V trimmed by 5 bases and J by 8 bases, 13 bases remained unmatched. CDR3 DNA sequence: TGTGCCAGCAGCACCGGACAGGGTTTATCGGGAGGCTACACCTTC. Translating it yields CASSTGQGLSGGYTF.

The chain carries TRBV6-1 and TRBJ2-7; 8 bases align to TRBD1. V shed 5 bases and J 2 bases; nucleotides not matched to a gene: 5. The germline CDR1 and CDR2 sequences are MNHNS and SASEGT. CDR3 length: 14 amino acids. The CDR3 coding sequence is TGTGCCAGCAGTTCTTTCAGGGGGCCCTACGAGCAGTACTTC. Its translation is CASSSFRGPYEQYF.

The chain recombines TRBV30 with TRBJ2-7, with 7 bases identical to TRBD1. The CDR3 spans 12 residues. Germline V gene data show CDR1 as GTSNPN and CDR2 as SVGIG (reference sequence). V gave up 0 bases and J gave up 9 bases; unmatched junction bases: 5. For the CDR3, the DNA is TGTGCCTGGAGTGTACTAGGGGGCCGGCAGTACTTC. It is translated as CAWSVLGGRQYF. Based on the CDR3 plus reference TRBV30 and TRBJ2-7, the full variable domain is SQTIHQWPATLVQPVGSPLSLECTVEGTSNPNLYWYRQAAGRGLQLLFYSVGIGQISSEVPQNLSASRPQDRQFILSSKKLLLSDSGFYLCAWSVLGGRQYFGPGTRLTVT.

V and J are TRBV7-2 and TRBJ2-5; 7 nucleotides align to TRBD2. Trimming at V came to 1 base and at J to 2 bases, leaving 1 base not matched to a gene. CDR1 is SGHTA, CDR2 FQGNSA, per germline. This CDR3 comprises 14 residues. This CDR3 is CASSLVGLQETQYF. The CDR3 DNA reads TGTGCCAGCAGCTTAGTGGGACTACAAGAGACCCAGTACTTC.

This clone appeared many times. V is TRBV15 and J is TRBJ2-7; D remains ambiguous. Germline V CDR1 and CDR2: LNHNV, YYDKDF (reference sequence). V was shortened by 0 bases and J by 2 bases, with 11 bases between the two germline ends. CDR3 size: 15 residues. The CDR3 spells CATSREKGLTYEQYF. The CDR3 bases are TGTGCCACCAGCAGAGAAAAGGGATTAACCTACGAGCAGTACTTC.

J is TRBJ2-1 and V is TRBV2; D is perhaps TRBD1 (6 bases). This CDR3 is built from 13 residues. V was pared by 0 bases and J by 9 bases, with 9 bases between. Looked up from germline, CDR1 is SNHLY and CDR2 is FYNNEI. This CDR3 is CASSEAIQGEQFF. In nucleotides, the CDR3 is TGTGCCAGCAGTGAAGCAATACAGGGTGAGCAGTTCTTC.

The chain joins TRBV19 to TRBJ2-1; 8 bases map to TRBD2. Germline values: CDR1 LNHDA, CDR2 SQIVND (reference sequence). The CDR3 extends over 15 amino acids. The J segment lost 7 bases and the V segment lost 3 bases, leaving 8 bases of the junction unmatched. DNA of the CDR3: TGTGCCAGTAGTATCTTGCGGGGGGTGAGGAATGAGCAGTTCTTC. As protein: CASSILRGVRNEQFF.

V is TRBV6-1 and J is TRBJ2-7; no clear D. CDR3 size: 15 residues. The germline gives CDR1 MNHNS, CDR2 SASEGT. V was cut by 7 bases and J by 1 base, with 17 bases left in between. The CDR3 here is CASTFGRSLSYEQYF. DNA for the CDR3: TGTGCCAGCACCTTCGGCCGCAGCCTGTCCTACGAGCAGTACTTC.

V is TRBV15 and J is TRBJ2-1; TRBD1 matches at 12 bases. Germline V lookup: CDR1 LNHNV, CDR2 YYDKDF (reference sequence). V was pared by 4 bases and J by 5 bases, with 12 bases of the junction left unmatched. This CDR3 is 18 amino acids long. CDR3 DNA: TGTGCCACCAGCACCTCCCATCCGGGACAGGGGGCTAACAATGAGCAGTTCTTC. Translation: CATSTSHPGQGANNEQFF.

The chain is built from TRBV5-1 and TRBJ2-1, with TRBD2 identical over 9 bases. The CDR3 is 14 amino acids. Unmatched junction bases numbered 7, after V lost 0 bases and J lost 12 bases. CDR1 and CDR2 from the germline V gene are SGHRS and YFSETQ. The CDR3 DNA sequence: TGCGCCAGCAGCTTGGCTAGCGGGGCCACTGGGCAGTTCTTC. Encoded protein: CASSLASGATGQFF.

The chain combines TRBV19 with TRBJ2-3; 7 bases fit TRBD2. CDR1 is LNHDA and CDR2 is SQIVND in the germline V gene (reference sequence). CDR3 length equals 20 residues. Trimming removed 3 bases from V and 2 bases from J; junction bases left unmatched: 20. The CDR3 spells CASSIPSRKGGRALTDTQYF. The CDR3 DNA reads as TGTGCCAGTAGTATCCCAAGTCGAAAGGGAGGGAGGGCCCTCACAGATACGCAGTATTTT.